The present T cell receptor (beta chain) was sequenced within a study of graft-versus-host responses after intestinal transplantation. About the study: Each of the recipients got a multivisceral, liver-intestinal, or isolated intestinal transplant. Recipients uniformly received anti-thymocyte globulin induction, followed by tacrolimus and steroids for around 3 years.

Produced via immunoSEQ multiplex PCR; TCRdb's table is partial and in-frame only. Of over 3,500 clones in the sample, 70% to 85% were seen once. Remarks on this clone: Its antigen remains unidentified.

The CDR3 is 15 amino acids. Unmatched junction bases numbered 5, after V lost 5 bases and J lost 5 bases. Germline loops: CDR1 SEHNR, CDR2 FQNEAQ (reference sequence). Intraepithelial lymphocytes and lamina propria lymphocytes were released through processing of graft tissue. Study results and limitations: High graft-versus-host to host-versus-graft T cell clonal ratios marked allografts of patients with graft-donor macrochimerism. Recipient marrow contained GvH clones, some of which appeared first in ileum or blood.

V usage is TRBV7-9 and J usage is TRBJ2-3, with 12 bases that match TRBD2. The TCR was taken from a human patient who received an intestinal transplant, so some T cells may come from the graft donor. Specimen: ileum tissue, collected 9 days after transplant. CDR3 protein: CASSLLAGGGDTQYF. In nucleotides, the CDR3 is TGTGCCAGCAGCCTCCTAGCGGGGGGGGGAGATACGCAGTATTTT.